A selection of T cell receptor beta chains follows, all from one sample in a study of T cell responses to AZD1222 COVID-19 vaccine. The protocol was immunoSEQ multiplex PCR, while the TCRdb copy is restricted to in-frame clones and leaves out a portion. The table has some 170,000 clones, around 94% seen once. Sample: peripheral blood, taken on day 0 of AZD1222 vaccination. Receptors were obtained from an adult in good health. The CDR3 runs from the conserved cysteine through the conserved F or W. The D gene is left open where the match is weak. Some rows have no size entry. The others give once, few or many, or a class for an expanded clone.

TRBV14	NA	few	TRBJ2-7	TGTGCCAGCAGCCCTCAGGGTTACGAGCAGTACTTC	CASSPQGYEQYF
TRBV27	NA	NA	TRBJ2-1	TGTGCCAGCAGTTTTGGAGACCCTGGACGTTCTGAGCAGTTCTTC	CASSFGDPGRSEQFF
TRBV7-9	NA	NA	TRBJ2-1	TGTGCCAGCAGCAAGGGGAACGGACTCTCCTACAATGAGCAGTTCTTC	CASSKGNGLSYNEQFF
TRBV6-1	TRBD1	NA	TRBJ2-7	TGTGCCAGCAGTGATCGGGACAGTCCCTACGAGCAGTACTTC	CASSDRDSPYEQYF
TRBV30	NA	NA	TRBJ2-3	TGTGCCTGGACACCTCGAGATACGCAGTATTTT	CAWTPRDTQYF
TRBV29-1	NA	NA	TRBJ2-1	TGCAGCGCCGGTATATGGCGGGTGCCAGTCGTTAATGAGCAGTTCTTC	CSAGIWRVPVVNEQFF
TRBV5-1	NA	NA	TRBJ1-1	TGCGCCAGCAGCTTGGATGCAGGTCGGATTGAAGCTTTCTTT	CASSLDAGRIEAFF
TRBV7-2	TRBD2	NA	TRBJ2-7	TGTGCCAGCAGCTTAGCCGGGACTACCGGCTCCTACGAGCAGTACTTC	CASSLAGTTGSYEQYF
TRBV19	NA	NA	TRBJ1-5	TGTGCCAGTAGGACCCTAACGGGGGCTAGCAATCAGCCCCAGCATTTT	CASRTLTGASNQPQHF
TRBV20-1	NA	NA	TRBJ1-1	TGCAGTGCCGGGGAGAACACTGAAGCTTTCTTT	CSAGENTEAFF
TRBV19	NA	NA	TRBJ2-5	TGTGCCAGTAGTAAGAGCAGGGGGGTGGAGACCCAGTACTTC	CASSKSRGVETQYF
TRBV19	TRBD1	NA	TRBJ2-2	TGTGCCACTAGCTCCCCAGGGGGCACCGGGGAGCTGTTTTTT	CATSSPGGTGELFF
TRBV27	TRBD1	NA	TRBJ1-6	TGTGCCAGCAGTTTGCAGGGGGCAAATTCACCCCTCCACTTT	CASSLQGANSPLHF
TRBV29-1	NA	NA	TRBJ2-1	TGCAGCGTTGGGACCGGGAGCTCCTACAATGAGCAGTTCTTC	CSVGTGSSYNEQFF
TRBV2	NA	NA	TRBJ1-6	TGTGCCAGCAGTGAAGTGACAGCGGACTCACCCCTCCACTTT	CASSEVTADSPLHF
TRBV4-1	NA	NA	TRBJ1-1	TGCGCCAGCAGCCAATTTGCAGAGATGAACACTGAAGCTTTCTTT	CASSQFAEMNTEAFF
TRBV2	NA	NA	TRBJ1-5	TGTGCCAGCAGTAGCGGGGCCAGCAATCAGCCCCAGCATTTT	CASSSGASNQPQHF
TRBV5-8	NA	NA	TRBJ2-4	TGTGCCAGCAGCCGGGGAACTCTAGCCAAAAACATTCAGTACTTC	CASSRGTLAKNIQYF
TRBV5-6	NA	NA	TRBJ2-7	TGTGCCAGCAGCGCGGGTGTCCGGGACGGCATCTCCTACGAGCAGTACTTC	CASSAGVRDGISYEQYF
TRBV5-4	NA	NA	TRBJ2-7	TGTGCCAGCAGCTTGGGACAGAACTACGAGCAGTACTTC	CASSLGQNYEQYF
TRBV6-5	NA	NA	TRBJ1-5	TGTGCCAGATTGCAGGGGTATAGCAATCAGCCCCAGCATTTT	CARLQGYSNQPQHF
TRBV30	TRBD1	NA	TRBJ1-4	TGTGCCTCTTTCCGGGACAGGGGGGCAACTAATGAAAAACTGTTTTTT	CASFRDRGATNEKLFF
TRBV25-1	NA	NA	TRBJ1-6	TGTGCCAGCAAGGGTTGGGATAATTCACCCCTCCACTTT	CASKGWDNSPLHF
TRBV4-1	NA	NA	TRBJ1-5	TGCGCCAGCAGCCAGGCAGGGGAGAATCAGCCCCAGCATTTT	CASSQAGENQPQHF
TRBV3-1/TRBV3-2	TRBD2	NA	TRBJ2-2	TGTGCCAGCAGCCCCCTGGTGGCGGGAGTTAGGTACACCGGGGAGCTGTTTTTT	CASSPLVAGVRYTGELFF
TRBV30	NA	once	TRBJ1-1	TGTGCCTGGAGTGCCTTGGGCAGGGAAGCTTTCTTT	CAWSALGREAFF
TRBV5-1	NA	NA	TRBJ1-1	TGCGCCAGCACCACGTCGGGGGCGAACACTGAAGCTTTCTTT	CASTTSGANTEAFF
TRBV7-2	NA	NA	TRBJ1-2	TGTGCCAGCAGCTTAGATCCTGTCTCCGGCTACACCTTC	CASSLDPVSGYTF
TRBV29-1	NA	NA	TRBJ1-2	TGCAGCGTCGAGGACAACTATGGCTACACCTTC	CSVEDNYGYTF
TRBV10-3	TRBD1	NA	TRBJ1-2	TGTGCCATCAGTGAGTCTGGTCAGGGGGGCGGCTACACCTTC	CAISESGQGGGYTF
TRBV10-3	NA	NA	TRBJ1-1	TGTGCCATCAGTGAGTCTATAGGGATGAACACTGAAGCTTTCTTT	CAISESIGMNTEAFF
TRBV5-1	TRBD2	NA	TRBJ2-7	TGCGCCAGCAGCTACACCGGGACTAGTCTCGACGAGCAGTACTTC	CASSYTGTSLDEQYF
TRBV28	TRBD1	NA	TRBJ1-2	TGTGCCAGCACCCACAACAGGGGAACTAACTATGGCTACACCTTC	CASTHNRGTNYGYTF
TRBV19	NA	NA	TRBJ1-1	TGTGCCAGTAGTATACGGGGGATGAACACTGAAGCTTTCTTT	CASSIRGMNTEAFF
TRBV6-5	TRBD2	NA	TRBJ2-1	TGTGCCAGCAAAAAAGCGGGAGGAAACAATGAGCAGTTCTTC	CASKKAGGNNEQFF
TRBV2	TRBD1	NA	TRBJ1-1	TGTGCCAGCAGTGCCCGACAGGGGATTGAAAACACTGAAGCTTTCTTT	CASSARQGIENTEAFF
TRBV28	TRBD1	NA	TRBJ2-3	TGTGCCAGCAGTTTAAGGTGGACAGGGGCCCACACAGATACGCAGTATTTT	CASSLRWTGAHTDTQYF
TRBV7-9	NA	NA	TRBJ1-2	TGTGCCAGCAGCCGGACAGAGAAAGGCTACACCTTC	CASSRTEKGYTF
TRBV28	NA	NA	TRBJ1-2	TGTGCCGGAGCCCCCGCCGCGAACTATGGCTACACCTTC	CAGAPAANYGYTF
TRBV19	NA	NA	TRBJ1-1	TGTGCCAGTAGTCTCCGGGGTCAACGTCTCCCTGAAGCTTTCTTT	CASSLRGQRLPEAFF
TRBV19	NA	NA	TRBJ2-2	TGTGCCAGTAGTGCCTTTCCGATGGAAACCGGGGAGCTGTTTTTT	CASSAFPMETGELFF
TRBV5-1	NA	NA	TRBJ2-2	TGCGCCAGCTCTCTACGCAACACCGGGGAGCTGTTTTTT	CASSLRNTGELFF
TRBV11-2	NA	few	TRBJ2-7	TGTGCCAGCAGCTTAGTACTCTACGAGCAGTACTTC	CASSLVLYEQYF
TRBV7-9	TRBD2	NA	TRBJ2-5	TGTGCCAGCAGCTTAGCAGGCGGGAGCGGAGAGACCCAGTACTTC	CASSLAGGSGETQYF
TRBV3-1/TRBV3-2	TRBD2	NA	TRBJ2-7	TGTGCCAGCAGCCAAGAGGGGGGGTCCTACGAGCAGTACTTC	CASSQEGGSYEQYF
TRBV29-1	NA	NA	TRBJ1-1	TGCAGCGTTGTCCAACCAGGTGGGAGCACTGAAGCTTTCTTT	CSVVQPGGSTEAFF
TRBV11-2	NA	NA	TRBJ1-1	TGTGCCAGCAGCTTAGTTGCAGGGCACCTAAACGACTTT	CASSLVAGHLNDF
TRBV2	TRBD2	NA	TRBJ2-3	TGTGCCAGCAGCCGGACTAGCGGGAGTGGGGATACGCAGTATTTT	CASSRTSGSGDTQYF
TRBV5-6	TRBD1	NA	TRBJ1-3	TGTGCCAGCAGCTTGTGGGGACAGGGTTCAACTGGAAACACCATATATTTT	CASSLWGQGSTGNTIYF
TRBV7-6	TRBD2	NA	TRBJ2-1	TGTGCCAGCAGCTTAGATCCCGCCCGGGACTACGTCAATGAGCAGTTCTTC	CASSLDPARDYVNEQFF